The clone carrying this TCR beta chain was seen a few times. Its specificity is unknown. The record originates from a study of post-analysis software for immune sequencing data. Whole-study context: In terms of disease course, relapsing-remitting, secondary progressive and progressive-relapsing multiple sclerosis were included. Overall study findings and caveats: Relative to controls, patients had 4 or 5 TRBV segments at higher frequency, with TRBV5-6, TRBV5-1 and TRBV20-1 among these. Controls' normalized Chao1 diversity significantly exceeded that of multiple sclerosis patients.

Trimming removed 1 base at V and 2 bases at J, with 15 bases between. CDR3 length equals 17 residues. The germline V gene encodes CDR1 MNHNY and CDR2 SVGAGI (reference sequence). Included in the TCR beta cDNA libraries were unique molecular identifiers. A single record per CDR3 protein comes from TCRdb applying MiXCR to the PCR reads. The table has roughly 570,000 distinct CDR3 sequences, less than 40% seen once. This receptor was identified in a girl aged 2 to 17 with multiple sclerosis. Sequenced input: blood. This sequence joins TRBV6-6 and TRBJ1-5; D is undetermined. The CDR3 DNA is TGTGCCAGCAGTTACTTTTCATTCGGGCACGGCAATCAGCCCCAGCATTTT. The encoded protein is CASSYFSFGHGNQPQHF.